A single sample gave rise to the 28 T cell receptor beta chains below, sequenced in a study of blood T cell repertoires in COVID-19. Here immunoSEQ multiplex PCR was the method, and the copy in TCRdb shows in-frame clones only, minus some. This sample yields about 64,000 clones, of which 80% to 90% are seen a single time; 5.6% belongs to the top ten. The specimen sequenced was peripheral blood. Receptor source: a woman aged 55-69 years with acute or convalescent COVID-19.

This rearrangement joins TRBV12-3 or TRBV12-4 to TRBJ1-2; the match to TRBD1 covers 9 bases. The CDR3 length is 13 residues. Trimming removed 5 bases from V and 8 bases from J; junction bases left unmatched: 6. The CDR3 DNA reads TGTGCCAGCAGTCAACAGGGGGCTCGGGGCTACACCTTC. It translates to CASSQQGARGYTF.

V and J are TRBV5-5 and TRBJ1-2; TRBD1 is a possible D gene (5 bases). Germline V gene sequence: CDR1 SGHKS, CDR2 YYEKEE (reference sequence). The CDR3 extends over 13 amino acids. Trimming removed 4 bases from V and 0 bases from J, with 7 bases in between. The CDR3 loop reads CASSPGANYGYTF. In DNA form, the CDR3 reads TGTGCCAGCAGCCCGGGGGCTAACTATGGCTACACCTTC. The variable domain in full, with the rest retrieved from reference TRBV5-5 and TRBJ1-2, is DAGVTQSPTHLIKTRGQQVTLRCSPISGHKSVSWYQQVLGQGPQFIFQYYEKEERGRGNFPDRFSARQFPNYSSELNVNALLLGDSALYLCASSPGANYGYTFGSGTRLTVV.

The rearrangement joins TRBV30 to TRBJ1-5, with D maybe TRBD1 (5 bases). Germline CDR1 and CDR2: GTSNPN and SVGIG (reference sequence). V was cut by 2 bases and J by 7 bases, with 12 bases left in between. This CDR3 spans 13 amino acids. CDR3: CAWSLTGDQPQHF. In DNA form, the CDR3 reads TGTGCCTGGAGTCTTACAGGTGACCAGCCCCAGCATTTT.

The DNA for the CDR3 is TGTGCCAGCAAAGAGGGACAATATGATGGCTACACCTTC. Its protein product is CASKEGQYDGYTF. This chain links TRBV27 with TRBJ1-2, with D perhaps TRBD1 (6 bases). V was trimmed by 7 bases and J by 6 bases, leaving 15 bases between them. Germline V lookup: CDR1 MNHEY, CDR2 SMNVEV (reference sequence). There are 13 residues in the CDR3.

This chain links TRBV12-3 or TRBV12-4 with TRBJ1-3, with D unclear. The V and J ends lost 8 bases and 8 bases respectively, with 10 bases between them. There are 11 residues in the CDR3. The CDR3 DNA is TGTGCCAGCCGCGGTCGGGACACCATATATTTT. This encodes CASRGRDTIYF.

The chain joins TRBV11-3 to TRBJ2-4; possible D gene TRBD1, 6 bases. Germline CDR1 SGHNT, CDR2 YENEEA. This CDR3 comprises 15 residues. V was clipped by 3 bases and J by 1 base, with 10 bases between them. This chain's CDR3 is CASSLPDSAKNIQYF. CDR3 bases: TGTGCCAGCAGCTTGCCGGACAGTGCCAAAAACATTCAGTACTTC.

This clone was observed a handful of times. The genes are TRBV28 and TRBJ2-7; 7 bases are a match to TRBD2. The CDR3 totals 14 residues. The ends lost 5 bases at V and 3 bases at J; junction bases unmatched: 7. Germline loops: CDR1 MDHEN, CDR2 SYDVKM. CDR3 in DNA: TGTGCCAGCAGTATTCGACCGGGGGGCTACGAGCAGTACTTC. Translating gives CASSIRPGGYEQYF.

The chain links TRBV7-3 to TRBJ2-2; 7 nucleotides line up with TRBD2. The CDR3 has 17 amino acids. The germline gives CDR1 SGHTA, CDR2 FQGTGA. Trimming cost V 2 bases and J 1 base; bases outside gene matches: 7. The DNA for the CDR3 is TGTGCCAGCAGCTTAGATTTGATAGCGGGGAACACCGGGGAGCTGTTTTTT. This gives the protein CASSLDLIAGNTGELFF. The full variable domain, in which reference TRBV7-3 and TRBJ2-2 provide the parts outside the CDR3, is GAGVSQTPSNKVTEKGKYVELRCDPISGHTALYWYRQSLGQGPEFLIYFQGTGAADDSGLPNDRFFAVRPEGSVSTLKIQRTERGDSAVYLCASSLDLIAGNTGELFFGEGSRLTVL.

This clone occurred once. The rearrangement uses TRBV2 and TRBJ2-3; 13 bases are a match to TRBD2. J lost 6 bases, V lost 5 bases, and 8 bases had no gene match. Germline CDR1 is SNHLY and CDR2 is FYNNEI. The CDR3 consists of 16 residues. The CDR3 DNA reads TGTGCCAGCAGTCTACTAGCGGGGGGGCAGTCGGATACGCAGTATTTT. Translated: CASSLLAGGQSDTQYF.

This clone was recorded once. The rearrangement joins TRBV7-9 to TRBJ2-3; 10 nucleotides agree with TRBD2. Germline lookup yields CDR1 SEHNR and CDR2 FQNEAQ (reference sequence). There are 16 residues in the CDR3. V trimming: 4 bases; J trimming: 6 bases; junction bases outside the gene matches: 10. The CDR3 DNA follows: TGTGCCAGCAGCTCGGCTAGCGGGGGCCTGGGGGATACGCAGTATTTT. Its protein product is CASSSASGGLGDTQYF.

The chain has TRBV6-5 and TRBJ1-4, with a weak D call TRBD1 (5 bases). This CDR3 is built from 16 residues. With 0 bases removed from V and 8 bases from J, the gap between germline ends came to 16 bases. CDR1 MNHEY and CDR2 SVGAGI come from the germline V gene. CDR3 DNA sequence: TGTGCCAGCAGTTACTCTTCGACCGGGGCGGGAGAAAAACTGTTTTTT. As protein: CASSYSSTGAGEKLFF.

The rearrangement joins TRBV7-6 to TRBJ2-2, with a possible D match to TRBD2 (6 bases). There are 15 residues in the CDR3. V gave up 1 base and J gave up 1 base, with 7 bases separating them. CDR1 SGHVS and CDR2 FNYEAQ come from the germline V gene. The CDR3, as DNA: TGTGCCAGCAGCTTAGTGGGACTGAACACCGGGGAGCTGTTTTTT. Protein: CASSLVGLNTGELFF.

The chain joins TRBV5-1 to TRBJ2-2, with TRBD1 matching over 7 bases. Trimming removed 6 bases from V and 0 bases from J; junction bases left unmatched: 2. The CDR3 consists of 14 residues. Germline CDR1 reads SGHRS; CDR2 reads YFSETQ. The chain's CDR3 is CASKGQTNTGELFF. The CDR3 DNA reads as TGCGCCAGCAAGGGACAGACGAACACCGGGGAGCTGTTTTTT.

CDR3: CASSLALGQSGGGELFF. The CDR3 DNA sequence: TGCGCCAGCAGCCTCGCCCTCGGACAGTCAGGAGGCGGGGAGCTGTTTTTT. This chain links TRBV5-1 with TRBJ2-2; D is possibly TRBD1 (6 bases). Between the trimmed V and J ends, which lost 4 bases and 7 bases, there was a span of 23 bases. The germline V gene encodes CDR1 SGHRS and CDR2 YFSETQ. The CDR3 consists of 17 residues.

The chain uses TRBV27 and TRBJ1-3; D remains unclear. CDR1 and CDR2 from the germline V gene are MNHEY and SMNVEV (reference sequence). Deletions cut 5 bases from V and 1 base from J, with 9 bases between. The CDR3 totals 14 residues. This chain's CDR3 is CASSPQISGNTIYF. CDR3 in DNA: TGTGCCAGCAGTCCACAAATTTCTGGAAACACCATATATTTT.

This CDR3 reads CASSPEARGPTDTQYF. Here the CDR3 DNA reads TGTGCCAGCAGCCCGGAGGCCAGGGGGCCCACAGATACGCAGTATTTT. The V and J genes are TRBV5-5 and TRBJ2-3, with TRBD1 matching over 8 bases. Germline CDR1 reads SGHKS; CDR2 reads YYEKEE (reference sequence). CDR3 length: 16 residues. The V segment lost 4 bases and the J segment 2 bases; nucleotides outside the gene matches: 9.

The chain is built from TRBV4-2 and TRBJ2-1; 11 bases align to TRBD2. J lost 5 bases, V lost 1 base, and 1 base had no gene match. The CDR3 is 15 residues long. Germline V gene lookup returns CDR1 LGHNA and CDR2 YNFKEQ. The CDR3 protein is CASSQGLAGNNEQFF. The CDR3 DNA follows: TGTGCCAGCAGCCAAGGACTAGCGGGAAACAATGAGCAGTTCTTC.

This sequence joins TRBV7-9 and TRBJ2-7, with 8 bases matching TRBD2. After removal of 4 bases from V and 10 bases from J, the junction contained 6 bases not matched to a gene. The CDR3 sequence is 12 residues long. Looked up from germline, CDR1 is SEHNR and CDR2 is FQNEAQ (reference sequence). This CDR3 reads CASSWNAGGQYF. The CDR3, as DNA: TGTGCCAGCAGCTGGAATGCGGGGGGCCAGTACTTC.

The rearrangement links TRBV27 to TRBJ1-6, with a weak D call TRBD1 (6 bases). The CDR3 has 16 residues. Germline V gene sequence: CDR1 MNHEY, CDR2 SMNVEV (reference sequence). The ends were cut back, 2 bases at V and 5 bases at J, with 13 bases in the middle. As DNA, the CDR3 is TGTGCCAGCAGTTTAGCGGGGGGCCACGATAATTCACCCCTCCACTTT. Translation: CASSLAGGHDNSPLHF.

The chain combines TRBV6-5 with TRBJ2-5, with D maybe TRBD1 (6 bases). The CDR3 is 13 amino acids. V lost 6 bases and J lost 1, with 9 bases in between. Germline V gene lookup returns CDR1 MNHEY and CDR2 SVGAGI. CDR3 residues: CASSGQSQETQYF. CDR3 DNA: TGTGCCAGCAGCGGACAGTCCCAAGAGACCCAGTACTTC.

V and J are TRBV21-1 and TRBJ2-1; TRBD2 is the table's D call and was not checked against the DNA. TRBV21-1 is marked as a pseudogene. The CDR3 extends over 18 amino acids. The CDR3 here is CASSKAPVAGPAGNEQFF. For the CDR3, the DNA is TGTGCCAGCAGCAAAGCGCCAGTAGCGGGTCCGGCCGGTAATGAGCAGTTCTTC.

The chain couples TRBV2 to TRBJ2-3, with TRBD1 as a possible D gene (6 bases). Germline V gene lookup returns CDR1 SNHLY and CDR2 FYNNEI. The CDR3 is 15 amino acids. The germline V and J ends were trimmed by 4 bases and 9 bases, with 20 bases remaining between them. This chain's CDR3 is CASSVAGTSQKTQYF. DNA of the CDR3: TGTGCCAGCAGTGTTGCCGGGACATCACAGAAGACGCAGTATTTT.

In nucleotides, the CDR3 is TGTGCCAGCAGTGTCCTAGCGGGGGTCAATGAGCAGTTCTTC. Translated: CASSVLAGVNEQFF. The chain joins TRBV6-4 to TRBJ2-1; 10 nucleotides line up with TRBD2. With 4 bases clipped from V and 6 bases from J, the junction kept 3 bases outside the gene matches. Germline V gene data show CDR1 as MRHNA and CDR2 as SNTAGT. The CDR3 loop spans 14 amino acids.

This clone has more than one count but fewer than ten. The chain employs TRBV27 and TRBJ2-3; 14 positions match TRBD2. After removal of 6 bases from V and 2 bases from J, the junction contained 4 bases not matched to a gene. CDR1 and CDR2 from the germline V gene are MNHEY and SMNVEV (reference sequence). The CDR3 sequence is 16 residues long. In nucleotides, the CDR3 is TGTGCCAGCAGGGGACTAGCGGGGGTTTCCACAGATACGCAGTATTTT. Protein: CASRGLAGVSTDTQYF.

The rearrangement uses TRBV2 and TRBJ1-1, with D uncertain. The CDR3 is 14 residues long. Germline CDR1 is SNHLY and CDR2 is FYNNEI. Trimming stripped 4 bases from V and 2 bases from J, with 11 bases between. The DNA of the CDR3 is TGTGCCAGCAGTGTCTATAACAGCAACACTGAAGCTTTCTTT. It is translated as CASSVYNSNTEAFF.

The CDR3 DNA reads as TGTGCCAGCTCACCACCACAGGCGAACTATGGCTACACCTTC. This sequence encodes CASSPPQANYGYTF. The chain employs TRBV18 and TRBJ1-2; possibly TRBD1 for D (5 bases). Trimming cost V 0 bases and J 2 bases, with 7 bases left between them. The CDR3 contains 14 residues. Looked up from germline, CDR1 is KGHSH and CDR2 is LQKENI.

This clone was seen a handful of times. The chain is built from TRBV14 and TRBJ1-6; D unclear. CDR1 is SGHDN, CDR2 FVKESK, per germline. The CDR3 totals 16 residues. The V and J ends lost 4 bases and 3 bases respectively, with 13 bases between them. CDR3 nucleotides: TGTGCCAGCAGCCCAGACTTGGCGGGCTATAATTCACCCCTCCACTTT. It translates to CASSPDLAGYNSPLHF.

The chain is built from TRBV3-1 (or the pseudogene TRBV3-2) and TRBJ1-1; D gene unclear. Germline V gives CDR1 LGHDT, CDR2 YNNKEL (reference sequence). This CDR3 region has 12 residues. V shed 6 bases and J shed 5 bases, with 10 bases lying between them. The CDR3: CASSLQWTEAFF. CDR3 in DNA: TGTGCCAGCAGTCTCCAGTGGACTGAAGCTTTCTTT.